Listed here is a single TCR beta chain. The antigen remains undetermined. Assay: immunoSEQ multiplex PCR; the TCRdb copy retains only in-frame clones and omits some. This sample has some 2,100,000 clones, with approximately 96% found just once. The entry originates in a study of shared clonotypes between healthy human individuals. Overall study results and limits: Clonotypes shared by all four donors outscored non-shared clonotypes in generation probability. An anticipated effect of sequencing depth on clonotype sharing among donors was recognized.

This receptor was taken from a man younger than 30 in good health. The sequencing sample was made of naive CD4+ T cells sorted from blood. Subset indicated: CD45RA+ positively selected.

CDR3 coding DNA: TGTGCCAGCAGCCAAGGAGGGGGACAGGGATCCTATGGCTACACCTTC. It specifies CASSQGGGQGSYGYTF. J is TRBJ1-2 and V is TRBV14; 9 bases match TRBD1. V shed 1 base and J 4 bases; nucleotides not matched to a gene: 7. Germline CDR1 is SGHDN and CDR2 is FVKESK. The CDR3 spans 16 residues. Looking up the rest from reference TRBV14 and TRBJ1-2 gives the full variable domain: EAGVTQFPSHSVIEKGQTVTLRCDPISGHDNLYWYRRVMGKEIKFLLHFVKESKQDESGMPNNRFLAERTGGTYSTLKVQPAELEDSGVYFCASSQGGGQGSYGYTFGSGTRLTVV.